Below, 3 T cell receptor beta chains from the same sample are listed, as sequenced in a study of vaccination and CD4 T cells after COVID-19. The Oncomine TCR Beta short-read assay was applied to DNA of cultured CD4+ T cells. A single record per CDR3 protein comes from TCRdb applying MiXCR to the PCR reads. The sample lists approximately 18,000 distinct CDR3 sequences, less than 65% seen once, with roughly 16% in the top ten. No antigen has been assigned to these receptors. Treatment specified: roughly 10-day PBMC culture with coronavirus spike peptide pools or control peptides (ViraFEST assay). Material: CD4+ T cells from blood, cultured in vitro. The receptors were gathered from a human donor who had recovered from COVID-19.

This clonotype was counted only a few times. The chain uses TRBV6-5 and TRBJ2-7; D possibly corresponds to TRBD2 (7 bases). CDR3 length equals 15 residues. CDR1 and CDR2 from the germline V gene are MNHEY and SVGAGI. V shed 6 bases and J shed 6 bases, with 21 bases lying between them. CDR3 nucleotide sequence: TGTGCCAGCAGCTATCGAGGGGGGGCGGAGTCCGAGCAGTACTTC. Translating it yields CASSYRGGAESEQYF.

The chain recombines TRBV6-1 with TRBJ1-5; 7 bases fit TRBD1. With 6 bases clipped from V and 7 bases from J, the junction kept 12 bases outside the gene matches. This CDR3 comprises 15 residues. Germline V lookup: CDR1 MNHNS, CDR2 SASEGT. This chain's CDR3 is CASSTGAGGGQPQHF. DNA of the CDR3: TGTGCCAGCAGCACCGGCGCAGGGGGTGGGCAGCCCCAGCATTTT.

This clonotype showed up just once. This chain connects TRBV7-6 to TRBJ2-2; no firm D call. V was clipped by 4 bases and J by 8 bases, with 11 bases between them. Germline V gene lookup returns CDR1 SGHVS and CDR2 FNYEAQ. The length of the CDR3 is 13 residues. The DNA of the CDR3 is TGTGCCAGCAGCTATACCAACGCGGGGGAGCTGTTTTTT. Its protein is CASSYTNAGELFF.